The clone carrying this T cell receptor (beta chain) was found a few times. Its antigen remains unknown. This record belongs to a study of T cell repertoires in cytomegalovirus infection. On the study more broadly: Well-studied HLA-B-restricted CMV epitopes were used in the study alongside recently identified HLA-C-restricted ones. Indications came from public TCR beta signatures; they pointed to CMV infection and to a matching HLA type. Study findings and constraints: Cumulative public TCR beta family frequency identified CMV carriers with the relevant HLA. There were HLA-C-restricted CMV-specific TCR beta clonotypes dominating the ex vivo response.

From the reads, TCRdb called clonotypes with MiXCR, one entry per CDR3 protein. The table includes roughly 860,000 distinct CDR3 sequences, 32% detected once. Looked up from germline, CDR1 is KGHSH and CDR2 is LQKENI. Trimming cost V 3 bases and J 8 bases; bases outside gene matches: 4. The CDR3 sequence is 14 residues long. The specimen comprised cultured CD8+ T cells from PBMCs, sampled from culture after CMV antigen stimulation. This receptor was taken from a human donor in good health (CMV status not recorded). Some clones in this sample may be carry-over from other donors' samples. This sequence joins TRBV18 and TRBJ1-6; 7 positions match TRBD1. The CDR3, as DNA: TGTGCCAGCTCACCTCAAGACAGGGATTCACCCCTCCACTTT. Protein: CASSPQDRDSPLHF.